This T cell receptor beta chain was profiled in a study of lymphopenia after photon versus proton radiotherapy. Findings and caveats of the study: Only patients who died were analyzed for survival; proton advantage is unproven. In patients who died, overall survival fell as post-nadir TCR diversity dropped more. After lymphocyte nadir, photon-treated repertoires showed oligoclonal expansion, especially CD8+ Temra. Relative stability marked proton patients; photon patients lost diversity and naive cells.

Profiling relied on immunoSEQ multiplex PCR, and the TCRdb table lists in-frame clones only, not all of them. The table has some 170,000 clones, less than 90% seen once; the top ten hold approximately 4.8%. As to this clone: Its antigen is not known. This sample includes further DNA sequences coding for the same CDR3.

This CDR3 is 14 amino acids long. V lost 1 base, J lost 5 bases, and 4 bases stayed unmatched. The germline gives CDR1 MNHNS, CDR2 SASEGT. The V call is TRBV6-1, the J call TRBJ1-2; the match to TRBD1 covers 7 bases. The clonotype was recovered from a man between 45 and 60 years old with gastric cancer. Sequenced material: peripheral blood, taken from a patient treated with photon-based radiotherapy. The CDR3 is CASSEGAGGYGYTF. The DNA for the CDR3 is TGTGCCAGCAGTGAAGGAGCAGGGGGTTATGGCTACACCTTC.